Described below is a single T cell receptor (beta chain) sequence and its context. This entry comes from a study of blood T cell repertoires in COVID-19. Study context: The samples span acute and convalescent COVID-19 from the United States, Italy and Spain.

V shed 7 bases and J shed 8 bases, with 17 bases lying between them. Germline V CDR1 and CDR2: MNHEY, SVGAGI. This CDR3 has 13 residues. Sequencing was performed with immunoSEQ multiplex PCR; in TCRdb, only in-frame clones are kept and a portion is missing. The sample consists of about 70,000 clones, more than 75% of them appearing once. The rearrangement links TRBV6-5 to TRBJ1-2; a weak D match, TRBD1 (5 bases). The sample comprised peripheral blood. The receptor comes from a human donor in a cohort sampled during active COVID-19. The CDR3 sequence: CASILWGVSGYTF. DNA for the CDR3: TGTGCCAGCATCCTATGGGGGGTGTCCGGCTACACCTTC.